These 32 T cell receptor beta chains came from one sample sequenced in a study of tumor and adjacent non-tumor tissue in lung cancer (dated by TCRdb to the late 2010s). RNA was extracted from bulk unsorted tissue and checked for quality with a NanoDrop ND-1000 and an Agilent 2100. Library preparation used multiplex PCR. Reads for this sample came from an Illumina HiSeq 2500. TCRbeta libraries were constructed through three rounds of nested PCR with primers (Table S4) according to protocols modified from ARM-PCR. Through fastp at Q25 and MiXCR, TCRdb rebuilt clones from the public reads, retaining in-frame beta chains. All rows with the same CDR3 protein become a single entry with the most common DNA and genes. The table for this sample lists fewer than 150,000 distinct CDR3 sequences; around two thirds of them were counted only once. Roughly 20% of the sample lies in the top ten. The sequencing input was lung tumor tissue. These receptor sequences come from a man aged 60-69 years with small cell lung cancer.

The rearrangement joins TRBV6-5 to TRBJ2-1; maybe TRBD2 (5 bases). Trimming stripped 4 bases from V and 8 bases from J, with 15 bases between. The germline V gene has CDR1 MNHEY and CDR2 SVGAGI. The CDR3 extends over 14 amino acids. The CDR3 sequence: CASSSDSPPYEQFF. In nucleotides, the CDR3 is TGTGCCAGCAGTTCGGACTCCCCCCCTTATGAGCAGTTCTTC.

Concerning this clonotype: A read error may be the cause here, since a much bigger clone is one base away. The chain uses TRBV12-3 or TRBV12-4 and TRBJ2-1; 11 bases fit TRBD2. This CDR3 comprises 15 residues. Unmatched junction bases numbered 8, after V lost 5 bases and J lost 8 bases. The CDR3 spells CASSPCTSGGDEQFF. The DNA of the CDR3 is TGTGCCAGCAGTCCCTGTACTAGCGGGGGTGATGAGCAGTTCTTC.

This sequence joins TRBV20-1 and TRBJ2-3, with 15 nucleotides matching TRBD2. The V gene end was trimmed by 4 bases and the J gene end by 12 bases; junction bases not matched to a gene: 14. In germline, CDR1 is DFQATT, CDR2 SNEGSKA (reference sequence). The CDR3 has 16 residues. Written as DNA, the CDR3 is TGCAGTGCTACGACCGGGACTAGCGGGAGGAGAGGTACTCAGTATTTT. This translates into CSATTGTSGRRGTQYF.

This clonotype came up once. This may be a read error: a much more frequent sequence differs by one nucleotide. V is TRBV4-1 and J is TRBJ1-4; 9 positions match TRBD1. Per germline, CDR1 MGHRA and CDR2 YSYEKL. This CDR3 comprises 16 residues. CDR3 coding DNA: TGCGCCAGCAGCCAATCAGTACAGGGGGCTAAAGAAAAACTGTTTTTT. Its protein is CASSQSVQGAKEKLFF.

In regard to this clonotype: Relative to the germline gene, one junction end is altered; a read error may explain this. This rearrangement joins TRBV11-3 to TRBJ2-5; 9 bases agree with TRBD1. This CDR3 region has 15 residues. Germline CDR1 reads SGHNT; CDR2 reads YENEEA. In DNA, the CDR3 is TGTGCCAACAACGCTGACAGGGGGTCCCAAGAGACTCAGTACTTC. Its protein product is CANNADRGSQETQYF.

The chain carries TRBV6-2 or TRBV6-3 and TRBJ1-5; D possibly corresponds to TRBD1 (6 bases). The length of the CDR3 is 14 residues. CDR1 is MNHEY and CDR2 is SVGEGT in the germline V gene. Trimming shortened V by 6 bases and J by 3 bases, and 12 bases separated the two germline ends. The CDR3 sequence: CASRPGGANQPQHF. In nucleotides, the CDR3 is TGTGCCAGCAGACCGGGGGGCGCCAATCAGCCCCAGCATTTT.

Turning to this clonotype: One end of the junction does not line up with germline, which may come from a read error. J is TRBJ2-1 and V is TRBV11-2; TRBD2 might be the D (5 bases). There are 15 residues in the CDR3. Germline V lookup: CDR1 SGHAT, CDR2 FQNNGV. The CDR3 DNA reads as TGTGCCGGCAGCTTAGGAGGTGGTGGGAGCAATGAGCAGTTCTTC. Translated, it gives CAGSLGGGGSNEQFF.

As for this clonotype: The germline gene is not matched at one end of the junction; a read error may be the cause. The chain's CDR3 is CASSFTLAGEYTRELLF. DNA of the CDR3: TGTGCCAGCAGCTTCACACTAGCGGGGGAATACACCAGGGAGCTGCTTTTT. This sequence joins TRBV11-2 and TRBJ2-2, with 11 positions matching TRBD2. This CDR3 contains 17 residues. Germline V CDR1 and CDR2: SGHAT, FQNNGV.

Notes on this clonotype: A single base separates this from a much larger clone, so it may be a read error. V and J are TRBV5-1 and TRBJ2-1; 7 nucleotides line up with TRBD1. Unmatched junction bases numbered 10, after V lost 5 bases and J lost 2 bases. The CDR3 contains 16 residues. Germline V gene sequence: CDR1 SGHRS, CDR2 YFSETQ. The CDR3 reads CASRYDGTAAYNEQFF. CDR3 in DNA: TGCGCCAGCAGATACGACGGGACAGCGGCCTACAATGAGCAGTTCTTC.

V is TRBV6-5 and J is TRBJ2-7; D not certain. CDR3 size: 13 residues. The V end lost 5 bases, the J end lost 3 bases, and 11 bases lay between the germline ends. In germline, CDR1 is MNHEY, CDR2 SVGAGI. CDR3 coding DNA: TGTGCCAGCAGTACCCTACAAGGCTACGAGCAGTACTTC. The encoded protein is CASSTLQGYEQYF.

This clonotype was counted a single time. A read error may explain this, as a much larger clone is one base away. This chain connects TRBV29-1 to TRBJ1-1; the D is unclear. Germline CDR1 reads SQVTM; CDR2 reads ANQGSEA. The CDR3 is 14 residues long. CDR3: CSVARGPEDTEAYF. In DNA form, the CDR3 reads TGCAGCGTAGCCCGGGGTCCCGAGGATACTGAAGCTTACTTT.

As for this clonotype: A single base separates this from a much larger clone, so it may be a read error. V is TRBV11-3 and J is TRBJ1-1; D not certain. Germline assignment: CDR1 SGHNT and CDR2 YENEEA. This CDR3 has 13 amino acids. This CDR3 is CDSSFVVGTGAFF. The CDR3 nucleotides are TGTGACAGCAGCTTCGTGGTTGGCACTGGAGCTTTCTTT.

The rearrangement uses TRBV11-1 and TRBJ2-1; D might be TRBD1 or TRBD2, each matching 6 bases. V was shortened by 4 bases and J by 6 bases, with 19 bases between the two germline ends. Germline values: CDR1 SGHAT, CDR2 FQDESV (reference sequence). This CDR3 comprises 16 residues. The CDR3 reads CASSWRGIGKSNEQFF. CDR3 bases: TGTGCCAGCAGCTGGAGGGGGATAGGTAAATCCAATGAGCAGTTCTTC.

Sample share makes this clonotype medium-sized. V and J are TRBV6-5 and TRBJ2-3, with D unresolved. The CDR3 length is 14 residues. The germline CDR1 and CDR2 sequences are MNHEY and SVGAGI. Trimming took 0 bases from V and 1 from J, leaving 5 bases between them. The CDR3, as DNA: TGTGCCAGCAGTTACTCGTCCGGCACAGATACGCAGTATTTT. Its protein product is CASSYSSGTDTQYF.

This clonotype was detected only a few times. CDR3 in amino acids: CASSEGDWKNIQYF. The CDR3 coding sequence is TGTGCCAGCAGTGAAGGCGACTGGAAAAACATTCAGTACTTC. The chain recombines TRBV2 with TRBJ2-4; no definite D call. This CDR3 has 14 residues. V lost 1 base, J lost 4 bases, and 8 bases lay in between. Per germline, CDR1 SNHLY and CDR2 FYNNEI. Using reference TRBV2 and TRBJ2-4 for the parts outside the CDR3, the full variable domain is EPEVTQTPSHQVTQMGQEVILRCVPISNHLYFYWYRQILGQKVEFLVSFYNNEISEKSEIFDDQFSVERPDGSNFTLKIRSTKLEDSAMYFCASSEGDWKNIQYFGAGTRLSVL.

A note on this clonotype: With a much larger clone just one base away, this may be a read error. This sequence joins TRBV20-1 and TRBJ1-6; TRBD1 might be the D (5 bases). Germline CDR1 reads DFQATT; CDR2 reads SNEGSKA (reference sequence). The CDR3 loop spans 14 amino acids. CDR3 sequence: CSAGPLGRNPPLHF. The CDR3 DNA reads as TGCAGTGCGGGGCCCTTAGGACGTAATCCACCCCTCCACTTT.

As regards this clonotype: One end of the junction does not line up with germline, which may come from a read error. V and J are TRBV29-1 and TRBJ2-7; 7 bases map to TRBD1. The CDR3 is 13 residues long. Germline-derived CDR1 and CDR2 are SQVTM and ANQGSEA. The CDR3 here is CSAGRDSSYEQYF. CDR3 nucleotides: TGTAGCGCTGGACGGGACAGCTCCTACGAGCAGTACTTC.

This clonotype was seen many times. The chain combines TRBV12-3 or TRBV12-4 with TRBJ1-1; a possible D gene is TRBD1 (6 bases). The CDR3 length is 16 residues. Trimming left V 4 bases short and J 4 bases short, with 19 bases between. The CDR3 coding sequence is TGTGCCAGCAGTTCATGGGGGCGCGGAGGGAGCACTGAAGCTTTCTTT. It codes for CASSSWGRGGSTEAFF.

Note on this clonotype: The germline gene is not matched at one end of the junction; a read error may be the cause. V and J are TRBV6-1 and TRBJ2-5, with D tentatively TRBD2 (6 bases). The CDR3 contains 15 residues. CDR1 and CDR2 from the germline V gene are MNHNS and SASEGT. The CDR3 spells CAISDWRLGSETQYF. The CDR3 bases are TGTGCCATCAGTGACTGGCGACTAGGAAGCGAGACCCAGTACTTC.

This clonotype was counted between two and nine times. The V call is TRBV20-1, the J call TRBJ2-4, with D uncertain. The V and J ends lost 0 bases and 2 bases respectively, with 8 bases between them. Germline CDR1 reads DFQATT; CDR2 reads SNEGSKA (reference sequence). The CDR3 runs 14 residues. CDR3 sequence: CSARESGPKNIQYF. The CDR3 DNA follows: TGCAGTGCTAGAGAATCGGGCCCCAAAAACATTCAGTACTTC.

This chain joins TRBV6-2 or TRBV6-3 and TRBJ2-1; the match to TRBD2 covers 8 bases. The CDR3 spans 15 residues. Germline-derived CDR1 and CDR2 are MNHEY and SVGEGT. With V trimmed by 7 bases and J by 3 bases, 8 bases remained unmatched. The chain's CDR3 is CASKEAGGHYNEQFF. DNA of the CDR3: TGTGCCAGCAAAGAGGCGGGAGGACACTACAATGAGCAGTTCTTC.

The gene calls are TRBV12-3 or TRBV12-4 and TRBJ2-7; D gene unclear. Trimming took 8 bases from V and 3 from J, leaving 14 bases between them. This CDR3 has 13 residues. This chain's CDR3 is CASGSTTDYEQYF. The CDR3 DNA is TGTGCCAGCGGTTCAACGACGGACTACGAGCAGTACTTC.

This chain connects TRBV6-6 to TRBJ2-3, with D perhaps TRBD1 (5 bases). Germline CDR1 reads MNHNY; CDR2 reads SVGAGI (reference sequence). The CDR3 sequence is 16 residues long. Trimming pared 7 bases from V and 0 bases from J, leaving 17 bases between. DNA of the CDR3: TGTGCCAGCATGTTACAGGTCCCCTCTAGCACAGATACGCAGTATTTT. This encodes CASMLQVPSSTDTQYF.

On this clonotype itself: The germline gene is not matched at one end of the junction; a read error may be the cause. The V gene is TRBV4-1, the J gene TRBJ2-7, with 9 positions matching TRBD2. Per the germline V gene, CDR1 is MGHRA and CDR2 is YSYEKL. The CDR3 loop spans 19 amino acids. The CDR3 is CAGSPKGLAGLRSSYEQYF. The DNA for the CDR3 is TGCGCCGGCAGCCCAAAGGGTCTAGCGGGATTGAGGAGTTCCTACGAGCAGTACTTC.

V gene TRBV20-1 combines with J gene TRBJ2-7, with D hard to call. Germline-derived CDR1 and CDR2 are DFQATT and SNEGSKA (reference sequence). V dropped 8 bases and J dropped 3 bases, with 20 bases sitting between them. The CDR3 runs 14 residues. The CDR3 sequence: CSTPPLGTGYEQYF. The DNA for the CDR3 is TGCAGTACTCCTCCGCTGGGTACCGGCTACGAGCAGTACTTC.

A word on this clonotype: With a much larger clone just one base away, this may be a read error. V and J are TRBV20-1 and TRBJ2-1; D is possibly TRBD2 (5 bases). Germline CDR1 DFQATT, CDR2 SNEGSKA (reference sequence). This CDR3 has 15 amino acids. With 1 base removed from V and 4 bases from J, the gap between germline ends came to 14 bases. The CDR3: CSARGLTSGYNEQFF. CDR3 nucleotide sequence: TGCAGTGCTAGAGGTCTAACTAGTGGGTACAATGAGCAGTTCTTC.

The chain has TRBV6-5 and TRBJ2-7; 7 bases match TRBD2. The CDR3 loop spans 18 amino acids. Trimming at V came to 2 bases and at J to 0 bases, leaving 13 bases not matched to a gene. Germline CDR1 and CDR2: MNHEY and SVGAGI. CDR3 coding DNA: TGTGCCAGCAGTTACCAAGACCCCCTAGCGGAGGGCTCCTACGAGCAGTACTTC. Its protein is CASSYQDPLAEGSYEQYF.

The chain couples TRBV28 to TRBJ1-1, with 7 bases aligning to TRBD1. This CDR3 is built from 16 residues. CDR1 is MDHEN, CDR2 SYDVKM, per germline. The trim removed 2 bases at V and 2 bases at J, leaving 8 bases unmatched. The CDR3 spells CASSLRLWDSNTEAFF. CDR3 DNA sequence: TGTGCCAGCAGTTTACGACTGTGGGACAGTAACACTGAAGCTTTCTTT.

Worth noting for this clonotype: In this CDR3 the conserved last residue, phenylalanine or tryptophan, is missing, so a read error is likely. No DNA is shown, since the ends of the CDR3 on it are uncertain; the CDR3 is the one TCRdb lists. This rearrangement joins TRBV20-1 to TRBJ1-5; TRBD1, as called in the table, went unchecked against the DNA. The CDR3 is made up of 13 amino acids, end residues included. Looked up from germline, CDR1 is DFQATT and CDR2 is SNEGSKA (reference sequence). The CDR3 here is CSSEGGSNQPQHS.

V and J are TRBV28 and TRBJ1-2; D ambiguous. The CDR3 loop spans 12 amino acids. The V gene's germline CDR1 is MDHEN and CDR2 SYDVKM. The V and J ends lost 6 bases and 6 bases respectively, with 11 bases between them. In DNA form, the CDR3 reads TGTGCCAGCAGACTGGCAGCCCATGGCTACACCTTC. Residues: CASRLAAHGYTF.

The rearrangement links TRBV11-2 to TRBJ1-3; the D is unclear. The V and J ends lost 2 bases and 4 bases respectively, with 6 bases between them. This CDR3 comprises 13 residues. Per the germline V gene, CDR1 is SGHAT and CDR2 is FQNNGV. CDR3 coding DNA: TGTGCCAGCAGCTTACTTCTGGGAAACACCATATATTTT. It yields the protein CASSLLLGNTIYF.

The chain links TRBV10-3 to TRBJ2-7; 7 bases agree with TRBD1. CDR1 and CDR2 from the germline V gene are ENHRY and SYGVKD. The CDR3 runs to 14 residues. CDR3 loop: CAISEGDSPYEHYV. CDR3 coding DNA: TGTGCCATCAGTGAGGGGGACAGCCCTTACGAGCATTACGTC.